This TCR beta chain emerged from a study of blood T cells in healthy people across ages. Turning to the study itself: There was about one barcoded beta molecule captured by template switching per two T cells. Whole-study results and caveats: Age showed a roughly linear inverse relationship with TCR beta diversity per million T cells. Researchers judged that diversity estimates from one million T cells fell short of true values.

CDR3 length equals 12 residues. Germline CDR1 and CDR2: SQVTM and ANQGSEA. Worth noting for this clonotype: Antigen specificity is unknown. One junction end disagrees with the germline gene, perhaps due to a read error.

A sample-barcoded 5' primer and a J-beta primer mix were used in a second PCR of roughly 6 to 12 cycles. Sequencing recovered at least 2.5 million CDR3-containing paired-end reads from each sample. In TCRdb, the 5' RACE reads were re-called with MiXCR into one record per CDR3 protein. The table lists nearly 1 million distinct CDR3 sequences, roughly 51% of them singletons. Input material: blood. The receptor comes from a woman aged 55-75 years in good health. V gene TRBV29-1 combines with J gene TRBJ2-1; D is ambiguous. This CDR3 is CSVEIRYNGQFF. CDR3 bases: TGCAGCGTTGAAATCAGGTACAATGGGCAGTTCTTC.